This record covers a single T cell receptor (beta chain). Its antigen is unidentified. The data derive from a study of Graves' ophthalmopathy and Graves' hyperthyroidism. Study observations and caveats: Cross-validated, the 13-signature model showed 87.88%/81.08% sensitivity/specificity, and 80%/75% in the test set.

The CDR3 loop spans 14 amino acids. Germline V CDR1 and CDR2: LNHDA, SQIVND (reference sequence). V gave up 5 bases and J gave up 5 bases; unmatched junction bases: 4. The PBMCs were taken from about 10 ml of fresh peripheral blood. RNA transcripts provided the template for amplifying TCR beta CDR3 regions. The first round was an RT-PCR with HTBI primers, and the second round was a multiplex PCR. TCRdb re-derived calls from the multiplex PCR reads in MiXCR, one entry per CDR3 protein. This sample has almost 400,000 distinct CDR3 sequences, with about 16% found just once. The chain has TRBV19 and TRBJ2-7; 12 bases match TRBD2. The sequence came from a young woman with Graves' ophthalmopathy. Sequencing was carried out using peripheral blood. The chain's CDR3 is CASSRTSGTHEQYF. Written as DNA, the CDR3 is TGTGCCAGTAGTCGGACTAGCGGGACCCACGAGCAGTACTTC. The whole variable domain, remainder taken from reference TRBV19 and TRBJ2-7, is DGGITQSPKYLFRKEGQNVTLSCEQNLNHDAMYWYRQDPGQGLRLIYYSQIVNDFQKGDIAEGYSVSREKKESFPLTVTSAQKNPTAFYLCASSRTSGTHEQYFGPGTRLTVT.